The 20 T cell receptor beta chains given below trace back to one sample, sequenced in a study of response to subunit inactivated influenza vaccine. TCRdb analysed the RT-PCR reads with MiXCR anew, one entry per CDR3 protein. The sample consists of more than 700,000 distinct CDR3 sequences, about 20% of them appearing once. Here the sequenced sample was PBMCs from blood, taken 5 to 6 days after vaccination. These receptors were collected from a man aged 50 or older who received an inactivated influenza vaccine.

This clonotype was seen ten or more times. CDR3 sequence (DNA): TGCAGTGCTAGAAGTGATAGCAATCAGCCCCAGCATTTT. Its protein product is CSARSDSNQPQHF. The rearrangement joins TRBV20-1 to TRBJ1-5, with D uncertain. CDR1 is DFQATT, CDR2 SNEGSKA, per germline (reference sequence). Trimming cost V 2 bases and J 0 bases, with 5 bases left between them. CDR3 size: 13 residues.

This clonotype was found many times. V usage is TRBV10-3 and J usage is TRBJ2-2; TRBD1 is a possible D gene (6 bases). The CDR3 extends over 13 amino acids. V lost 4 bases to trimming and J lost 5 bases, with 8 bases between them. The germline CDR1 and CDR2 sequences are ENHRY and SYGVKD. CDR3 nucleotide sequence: TGTGCCATCAGTGCCAGGGGTACCGGGGAGCTGTTTTTT. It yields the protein CAISARGTGELFF.

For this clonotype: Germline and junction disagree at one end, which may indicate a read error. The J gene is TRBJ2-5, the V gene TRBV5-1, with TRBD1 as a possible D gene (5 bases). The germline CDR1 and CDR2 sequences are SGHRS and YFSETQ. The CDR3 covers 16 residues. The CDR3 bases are TGCGCCAGCAGCTTGTTGGGGCCTACTGGACAAGAGACCCAGTGCTTC. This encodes CASSLLGPTGQETQCF.

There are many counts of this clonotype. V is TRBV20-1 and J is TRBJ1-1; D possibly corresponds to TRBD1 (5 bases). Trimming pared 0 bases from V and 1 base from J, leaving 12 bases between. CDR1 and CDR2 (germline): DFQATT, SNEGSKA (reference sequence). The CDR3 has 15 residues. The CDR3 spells CSARDPGGSNTEAFF. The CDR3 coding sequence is TGCAGTGCTAGAGACCCGGGGGGGTCGAACACTGAAGCTTTCTTT.

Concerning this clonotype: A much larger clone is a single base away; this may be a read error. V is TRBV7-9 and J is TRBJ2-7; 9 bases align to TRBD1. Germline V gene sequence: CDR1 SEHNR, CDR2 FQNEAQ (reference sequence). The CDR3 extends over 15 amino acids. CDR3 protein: CASSIAGTGTYEQNF. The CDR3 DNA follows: TGTGCCAGCAGCATCGCCGGGACAGGGACCTACGAGCAGAACTTC.

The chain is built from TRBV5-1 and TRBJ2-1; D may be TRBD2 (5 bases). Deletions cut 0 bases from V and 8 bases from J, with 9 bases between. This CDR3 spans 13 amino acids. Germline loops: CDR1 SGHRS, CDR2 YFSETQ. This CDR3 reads CASSLDLAHEQFF. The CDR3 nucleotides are TGCGCCAGCAGCTTGGATCTAGCCCATGAGCAGTTCTTC.

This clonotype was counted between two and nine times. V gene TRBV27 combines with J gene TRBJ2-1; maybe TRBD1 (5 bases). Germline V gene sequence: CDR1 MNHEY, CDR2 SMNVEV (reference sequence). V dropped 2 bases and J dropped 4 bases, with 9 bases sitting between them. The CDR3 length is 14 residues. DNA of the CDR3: TGTGCCAGCAGTTTAGTAACAGGATACAATGAGCAGTTCTTC. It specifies CASSLVTGYNEQFF.

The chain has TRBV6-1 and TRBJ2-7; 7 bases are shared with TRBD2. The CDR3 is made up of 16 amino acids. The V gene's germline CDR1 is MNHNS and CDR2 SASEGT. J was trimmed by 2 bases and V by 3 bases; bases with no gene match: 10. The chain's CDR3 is CASSDYRDYLTYEQYF. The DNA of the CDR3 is TGTGCCAGCAGTGATTACCGGGACTACCTAACCTACGAGCAGTACTTC.

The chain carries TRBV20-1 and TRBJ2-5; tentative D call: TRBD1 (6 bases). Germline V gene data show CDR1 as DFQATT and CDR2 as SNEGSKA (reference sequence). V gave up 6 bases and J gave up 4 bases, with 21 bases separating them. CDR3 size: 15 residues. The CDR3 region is CSAPRSQGRGETQYF. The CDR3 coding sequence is TGCAGTGCACCCCGCTCACAGGGAAGGGGAGAGACCCAGTACTTC.

In DNA form, the CDR3 reads TGTGCCAGCAGCTTAAGGGCTACCCCGGCAACTAATGAAAAACTGTTTTTT. Translated: CASSLRATPATNEKLFF. The J gene is TRBJ1-4, the V gene TRBV7-8; D is unclear. The V gene lost 2 bases and the J gene lost 0 bases, with 13 bases spanning the gap. Per the germline V gene, CDR1 is SGHVS and CDR2 is FQNEAQ. This CDR3 region has 17 residues. The complete variable domain, with remaining parts taken from reference TRBV7-8 and TRBJ1-4, reads GAGVSQSPRYKVAKRGQDVALRCDPISGHVSLFWYQQALGQGPEFLTYFQNEAQLDKSGLPSDRFFAERPEGSVSTLKIQRTQQEDSAVYLCASSLRATPATNEKLFFGSGTQLSVL.

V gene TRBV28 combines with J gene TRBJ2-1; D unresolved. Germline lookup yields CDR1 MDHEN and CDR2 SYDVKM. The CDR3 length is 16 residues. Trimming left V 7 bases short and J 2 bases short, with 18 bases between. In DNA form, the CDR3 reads TGTGCCAGCACTTTGGGTGGCCAGGCTGCCTACAATGAGCAGTTCTTC. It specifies CASTLGGQAAYNEQFF.

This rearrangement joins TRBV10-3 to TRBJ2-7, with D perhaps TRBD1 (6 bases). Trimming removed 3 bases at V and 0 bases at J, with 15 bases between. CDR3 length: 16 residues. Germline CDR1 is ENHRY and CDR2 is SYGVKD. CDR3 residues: CAISDSTGIHSYEQYF. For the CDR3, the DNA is TGTGCCATCAGTGACTCGACAGGAATACACTCCTACGAGCAGTACTTC.

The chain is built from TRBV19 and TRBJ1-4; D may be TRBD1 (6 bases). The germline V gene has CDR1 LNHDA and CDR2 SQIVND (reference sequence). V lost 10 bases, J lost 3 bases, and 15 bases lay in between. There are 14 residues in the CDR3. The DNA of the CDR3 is TGTGCCACCCGGCAGACAGGCCCTAATGAAAAACTGTTTTTT. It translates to CATRQTGPNEKLFF.

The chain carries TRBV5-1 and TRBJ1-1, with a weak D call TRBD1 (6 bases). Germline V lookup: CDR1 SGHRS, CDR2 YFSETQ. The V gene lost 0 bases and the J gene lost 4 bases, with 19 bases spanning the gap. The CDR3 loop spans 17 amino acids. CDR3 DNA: TGCGCCAGCAGCTTGGCCACGGGCAGGGGCGTTTTCACTGAAGCTTTCTTT. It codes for CASSLATGRGVFTEAFF.

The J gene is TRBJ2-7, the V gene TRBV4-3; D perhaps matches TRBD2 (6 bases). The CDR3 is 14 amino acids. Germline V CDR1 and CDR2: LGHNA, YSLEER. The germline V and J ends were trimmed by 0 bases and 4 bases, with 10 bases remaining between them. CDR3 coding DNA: TGCGCCAGCAGCCAAGATGGGGGGTTATACGAGCAGTACTTC. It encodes CASSQDGGLYEQYF.

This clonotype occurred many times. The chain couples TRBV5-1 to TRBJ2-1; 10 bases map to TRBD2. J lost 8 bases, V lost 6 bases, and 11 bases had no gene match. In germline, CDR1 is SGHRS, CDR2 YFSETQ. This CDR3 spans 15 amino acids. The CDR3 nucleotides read TGCGCCAGCAATAGAGCGGGAGGGCCTTACGATGAGCAGTTCTTC. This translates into CASNRAGGPYDEQFF.

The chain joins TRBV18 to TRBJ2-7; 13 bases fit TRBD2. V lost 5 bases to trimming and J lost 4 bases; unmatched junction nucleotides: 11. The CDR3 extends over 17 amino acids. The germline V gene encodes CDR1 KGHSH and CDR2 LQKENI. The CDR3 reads CASSTGTSGIPLYEQYF. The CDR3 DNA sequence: TGTGCCAGCTCAACCGGGACTAGCGGGATCCCCCTGTACGAGCAGTACTTC.

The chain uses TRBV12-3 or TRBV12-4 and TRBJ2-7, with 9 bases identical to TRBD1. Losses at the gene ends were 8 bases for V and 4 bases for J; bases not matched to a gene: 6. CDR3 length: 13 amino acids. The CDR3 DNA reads TGTGCCAGCGCGACAGGGGGTGTTTACGAGCAGTACTTC. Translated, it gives CASATGGVYEQYF.

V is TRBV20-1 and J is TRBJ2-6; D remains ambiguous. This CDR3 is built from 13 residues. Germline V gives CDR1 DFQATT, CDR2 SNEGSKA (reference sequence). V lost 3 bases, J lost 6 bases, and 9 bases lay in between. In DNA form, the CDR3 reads TGCAGTGCTAGCCCTGATTCGGCCAACGTCCTGACTTTC. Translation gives CSASPDSANVLTF.

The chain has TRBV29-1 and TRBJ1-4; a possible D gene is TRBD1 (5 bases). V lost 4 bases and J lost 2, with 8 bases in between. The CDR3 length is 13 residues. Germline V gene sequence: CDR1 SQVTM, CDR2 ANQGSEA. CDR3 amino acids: CSVGNRTNEKLFF. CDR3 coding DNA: TGCAGCGTTGGAAACAGGACTAATGAAAAACTGTTTTTT.